Listed below are T cell receptor beta chains from one sample, sequenced in a study of cytomegalovirus exposure and HLA in healthy donors. The data were produced by immunoSEQ multiplex PCR, yet TCRdb's version contains in-frame clones alone and is incomplete. The data hold some 130,000 clones, with over 75% observed a single time. Sequenced input: PBMCs. These receptors were taken from a man aged 30-40 years in good health. The CDR3 runs from the conserved cysteine through the conserved F or W. D genes are given only for firm matches. Rows give clone size only sometimes, using once, few, many, or a class for an expanded clone.

j_call d_call clone_size v_call cdr3_aa cdr3_nt
TRBJ2-7 . few TRBV6-5 CASSYSRLGSYEQYF TGTGCCAGCAGTTACTCGAGACTAGGGTCCTACGAGCAGTACTTC
TRBJ1-4 . . TRBV5-6 CASSSWMEEKLFF TGTGCCAGCAGTTCTTGGATGGAGGAAAAACTGTTTTTT
TRBJ2-5 TRBD1 . TRBV29-1 CSVGTGTGMETQYF TGCAGCGTGGGGACCGGGACAGGGATGGAGACCCAGTACTTC
TRBJ2-7 TRBD2 . TRBV27 CASSLSGTSYEQYF TGTGCCAGCAGTTTAAGCGGGACCTCCTACGAGCAGTACTTC
TRBJ2-7 TRBD1 . TRBV7-2 CASSPGQGQEQYF TGTGCCAGCAGCCCGGGACAGGGGCAGGAGCAGTACTTC
TRBJ1-5 TRBD1 . TRBV10-2 CASREGQVNQPQHF TGCGCCAGCAGAGAGGGACAGGTAAATCAGCCCCAGCATTTT
TRBJ1-1 TRBD1 . TRBV18 CASSPGDRGPGGNTEAFF TGTGCCAGCTCACCAGGGGACAGGGGTCCCGGAGGGAACACTGAAGCTTTCTTT
TRBJ1-3 TRBD1 . TRBV14 CASCPRGTGNTIYF TGTGCCAGCTGTCCCAGGGGGACTGGAAACACCATATATTTT
TRBJ1-1 TRBD1 . TRBV14 CASSQALDRGRVRTEAFF TGTGCCAGCAGCCAAGCCCTAGACAGGGGGCGGGTTAGGACTGAAGCTTTCTTT
TRBJ2-7 . . TRBV27 CASSLGPGSYEQYF TGTGCCAGCAGTTTGGGGCCAGGCTCCTACGAGCAGTACTTC
TRBJ2-7 TRBD2 . TRBV6-1 CASSEGTSGRVYEQYF TGTGCCAGCAGTGAAGGGACTAGCGGGAGGGTCTACGAGCAGTACTTC
TRBJ2-5 TRBD2 . TRBV18 CASSRGGLQETQYF TGTGCCAGCTCCCGGGGGGGGCTCCAAGAGACCCAGTACTTC
TRBJ2-2 TRBD2 . TRBV2 CASVGLALNTGELFF TGTGCCAGCGTAGGACTAGCGCTGAACACCGGGGAGCTGTTTTTT
TRBJ2-1 TRBD2 . TRBV15 CATSRELATNEQFF TGTGCCACCAGCAGAGAACTAGCGACGAATGAGCAGTTCTTC
TRBJ2-1 . . TRBV2 CASSEGGFSHNEQFF TGTGCCAGCAGTGAGGGCGGGTTCTCTCACAATGAGCAGTTCTTC
TRBJ2-3 TRBD1 . TRBV19 CASSIMTGVTDTQYF TGTGCCAGTAGTATAATGACAGGGGTGACAGATACGCAGTATTTT
TRBJ1-3 . . TRBV28 CASSLNRANTIYF TGTGCCAGCAGTTTAAACAGGGCAAACACCATATATTTT
TRBJ1-2 . . TRBV7-2 CASSYSGGYTF TGTGCCAGCAGCTACTCGGGGGGCTACACCTTC
TRBJ2-5 . . TRBV7-6 CASSMQVQETQYF TGTGCCAGCAGCATGCAGGTCCAAGAGACCCAGTACTTC
TRBJ2-7 TRBD2 . TRBV9 CASSVGGDYTYEQYF TGTGCCAGCAGCGTAGGTGGGGACTACACCTACGAGCAGTACTTC
TRBJ2-7 TRBD2 . TRBV6-5 CASSRGLAGDEQYF TGTGCCAGCAGCCGGGGACTAGCGGGAGACGAGCAGTACTTC
TRBJ2-5 . . TRBV30 CAWRQGETQYF TGTGCCTGGAGGCAGGGAGAGACCCAGTACTTC
TRBJ2-3 . . TRBV19 CASSTRTSTDTQYF TGTGCCAGTAGTACCCGGACTAGCACAGATACGCAGTATTTT
TRBJ2-5 . few TRBV7-9 CASSFGSDQETQYF TGTGCCAGCAGCTTCGGGTCAGATCAAGAGACCCAGTACTTC
TRBJ2-5 TRBD2 . TRBV4-1 CASSRSPPAVLAVSQETQYF TGCGCCAGCAGCCGATCGCCCCCAGCCGTCCTAGCGGTTTCCCAAGAGACCCAGTACTTC
TRBJ2-7 TRBD2 . TRBV5-5 CASSLETSGRTYEQYF TGTGCCAGCAGCTTGGAGACTAGCGGTCGTACCTACGAGCAGTACTTC
TRBJ2-1 . . TRBV19 CASQTGSTGGNEQFF TGTGCCAGCCAGACCGGGAGTACTGGTGGTAATGAGCAGTTCTTC
TRBJ2-1 . . TRBV7-9 CASSWGWTVDNEQFF TGTGCCAGCAGCTGGGGGTGGACAGTTGACAATGAGCAGTTCTTC
TRBJ1-2 TRBD1 . TRBV6-5 CASSPDRRNYGYTF TGTGCCAGCAGTCCGGACAGGCGAAACTATGGCTACACCTTC
TRBJ2-2 . . TRBV2 CASSEARNTGELFF TGTGCCAGCAGTGAGGCCAGGAACACCGGGGAGCTGTTTTTT
TRBJ1-1 . once TRBV7-8 CASSPKVARVAMNTEAFF TGTGCCAGCAGCCCAAAGGTGGCCAGGGTCGCGATGAACACTGAAGCTTTCTTT
TRBJ1-2 TRBD1 . TRBV7-9 CAGDRANYGYTF TGTGCCGGGGACAGGGCAAACTATGGCTACACCTTC
TRBJ2-2 . . TRBV28 CASRQGGRDYGELFF TGTGCCAGCAGGCAGGGGGGCAGGGATTACGGGGAGCTGTTTTTT
TRBJ2-7 TRBD1 . TRBV29-1 CSVETGTYEQYF TGCAGCGTTGAGACAGGGACCTACGAGCAGTACTTC
TRBJ1-1 . . TRBV19 CASSIDGSPGAEAFF TGTGCCAGTAGTATAGACGGCAGCCCAGGGGCTGAAGCTTTCTTT
TRBJ2-1 . . TRBV5-6 CASSSPLRASFGNEQFF TGTGCCAGCAGCTCGCCTTTGCGGGCCTCGTTCGGCAATGAGCAGTTCTTC
TRBJ2-7 . few TRBV5-1 CASSLEPRTYEQYF TGCGCCAGCAGCTTGGAGCCGAGGACCTACGAGCAGTACTTC
TRBJ2-7 TRBD1 . TRBV27 CASTPTGRPIEQYF TGTGCCAGCACTCCGACAGGGCGACCGATCGAGCAGTACTTC
TRBJ2-5 . . TRBV7-9 CSSSWTPIGTQYF TGTTCCAGCAGCTGGACTCCGATCGGGACCCAGTACTTC